The text below deals with one T cell receptor beta chain. Its target is unknown. The data were obtained in a study of immune evolution from preneoplasia to lung adenocarcinoma. The repertoire was sequenced with immunoSEQ multiplex PCR; TCRdb's copy has only in-frame clones and lacks some. The repertoire holds 9,300 or so clones, with over 80% as singletons. Overall study results and limits: KRAS-mutant nodules had the highest T cell clonality.

Germline values: CDR1 MNHEY, CDR2 SMNVEV (reference sequence). CDR3 size: 18 residues. Trimming stripped 4 bases from V and 0 bases from J, with 18 bases between. The chain links TRBV27 to TRBJ2-2; a possible D gene is TRBD2 (6 bases). The TCR comes from a donor older than 65 with lung adenocarcinoma. Material: FFPE minimally invasive lung adenocarcinoma tissue. CDR3 sequence: CASSSHFGTQSNTGELFF. The CDR3 DNA sequence: TGTGCCAGCAGTTCTCATTTCGGGACTCAATCGAACACCGGGGAGCTGTTTTTT.